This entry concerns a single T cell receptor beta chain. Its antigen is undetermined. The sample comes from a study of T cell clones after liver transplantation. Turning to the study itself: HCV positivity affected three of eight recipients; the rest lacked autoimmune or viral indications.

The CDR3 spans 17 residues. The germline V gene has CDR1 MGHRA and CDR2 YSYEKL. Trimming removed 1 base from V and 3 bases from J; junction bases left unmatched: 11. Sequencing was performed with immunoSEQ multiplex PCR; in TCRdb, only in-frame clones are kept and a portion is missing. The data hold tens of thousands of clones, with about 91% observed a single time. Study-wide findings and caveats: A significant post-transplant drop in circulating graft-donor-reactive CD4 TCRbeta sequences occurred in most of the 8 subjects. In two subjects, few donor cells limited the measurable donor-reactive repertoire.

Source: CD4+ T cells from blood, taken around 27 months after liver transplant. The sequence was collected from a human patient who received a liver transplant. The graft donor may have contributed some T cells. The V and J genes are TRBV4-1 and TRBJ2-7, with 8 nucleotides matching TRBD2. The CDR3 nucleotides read TGCGCCAGCAGCCAAGTCGACGGCGGACTAGCCTTCTACGAGCAGTACTTC. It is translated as CASSQVDGGLAFYEQYF.